This TCR beta chain was profiled in a study of T cell clones after liver transplantation. Data came from immunoSEQ multiplex PCR; TCRdb stores just in-frame clones and leaves some out. The table has roughly 72,000 clones, 84% seen once. With 2 bases removed from V and 4 bases from J, the gap between germline ends came to 2 bases. CDR1 ENHRY and CDR2 SYGVKD come from the germline V gene. The CDR3 contains 11 residues. The specimen was CD4+ T cells from blood, collected less than 50 months after liver transplant. The V gene is TRBV10-3, the J gene TRBJ2-5, with D unresolved. This TCR came from a human patient who received a liver transplant. These T cells may partly come from the graft donor. The CDR3 DNA follows: TGTGCCATCAGTGAGGGAGAGACCCAGTACTTC. Amino acids: CAISEGETQYF.